This TCR beta chain was recovered during a study of blood T cell repertoires in COVID-19. Looking at the study overall: Acute-phase and convalescent COVID-19 samples originated in the United States, Italy and Spain. PBMCs, B-cell-depleted T cells, or T cells provided the cDNA or gDNA that made up the material.

How the authors handled the data: Reference gene primer amplification gave estimated nucleated cell counts. The protocol was immunoSEQ multiplex PCR, while the TCRdb copy is restricted to in-frame clones and leaves out a portion. The V and J calls and the clone size are those of that table, but D and trimming were determined from the DNA. The sample records a few hundred thousand clones, around four fifths being singletons. Germline loops: CDR1 WNHNN, CDR2 SYGVQD (reference sequence). The CDR3 spans 17 residues. V lost 8 bases, J lost 8 bases, and 19 bases stayed unmatched. The sample was peripheral blood. The genes are TRBV10-1 and TRBJ2-4; 9 bases are shared with TRBD1. This sequence originates from a woman aged 50 to 60 with active or convalescent COVID-19. CDR3 DNA: TGCGCCAGCCTACCCCGGGACAGGGCCGATTTCGAACACATTCAGTACTTC. Protein product: CASLPRDRADFEHIQYF.